The 26 T cell receptor beta chains given below trace back to one sample, sequenced in a study of shared clonotypes between healthy human individuals. The assay was immunoSEQ multiplex PCR, and TCRdb's table has in-frame clones only and misses some. This table has 2 million to 2.5 million clones, more than 90% appearing once. Material for sequencing was naive CD4+ T cells sorted from blood. Sample subset: CD45RA+ positively selected. All receptors derive from a man aged 18 to 29 in good health.

The chain joins TRBV5-1 to TRBJ2-5; 8 positions agree with TRBD1. The J segment lost 5 bases and the V segment lost 4 bases, leaving 7 bases of the junction unmatched. The length of the CDR3 is 14 residues. Germline values: CDR1 SGHRS, CDR2 YFSETQ. CDR3 in amino acids: CASSGQGAEETQYF. CDR3 nucleotide sequence: TGCGCCAGCAGCGGGCAGGGGGCCGAGGAGACCCAGTACTTC.

With regard to this clone: This specimen includes other DNA sequences encoding the same CDR3. The V gene is TRBV5-1, the J gene TRBJ2-7; TRBD2 aligns across 14 bases. Germline V lookup: CDR1 SGHRS, CDR2 YFSETQ. The CDR3 loop spans 16 amino acids. The V segment lost 3 bases and the J segment 2 bases; nucleotides outside the gene matches: 4. The CDR3 loop reads CASSSGTSGGAYEQYF. For the CDR3, the DNA is TGCGCCAGCAGCTCCGGGACTAGCGGGGGAGCCTACGAGCAGTACTTC.

The chain carries TRBV30 and TRBJ1-5; D gene ambiguous. CDR1 is GTSNPN and CDR2 is SVGIG in the germline V gene (reference sequence). The CDR3 covers 13 residues. V was pared by 6 bases and J by 0 bases, with 9 bases between. The CDR3 loop reads CACSKNSNQPQHF. CDR3 in DNA: TGTGCCTGCTCTAAAAATAGCAATCAGCCCCAGCATTTT.

This chain joins TRBV10-3 and TRBJ1-5; D is possibly TRBD1 (5 bases). The CDR3 length is 17 residues. Deletions cut 1 base from V and 0 bases from J, with 13 bases between. The germline gives CDR1 ENHRY, CDR2 SYGVKD. CDR3 DNA sequence: TGTGCCATCAGTGAGTTTGACAGAGCTTATAGCAATCAGCCCCAGCATTTT. Protein product: CAISEFDRAYSNQPQHF.

The chain employs TRBV6-5 and TRBJ2-2; either TRBD1 or TRBD2 may fit D (5 bases each). CDR1 is MNHEY and CDR2 is SVGAGI in the germline V gene. V lost 6 bases to trimming and J lost 1 base, with 12 bases between them. The CDR3 has 15 amino acids. The CDR3 region is CASSLGARNTGELFF. CDR3 sequence (DNA): TGTGCCAGCAGCCTCGGGGCCAGGAACACCGGGGAGCTGTTTTTT.

J is TRBJ2-5 and V is TRBV9; D is unclear. Germline-derived CDR1 and CDR2 are SGDLS and YYNGEE. The ends were cut back, 0 bases at V and 5 bases at J, with 8 bases in the middle. The CDR3 extends over 13 amino acids. CDR3 loop: CASSVVGSETQYF. In DNA form, the CDR3 reads TGTGCCAGCAGCGTAGTGGGATCGGAGACCCAGTACTTC.

The gene calls are TRBV4-3 and TRBJ2-1, with D perhaps being TRBD1 or TRBD2 (5 bases each). CDR3 size: 14 residues. V lost 1 base to trimming and J lost 7 bases, with 11 bases between them. Germline assignment: CDR1 LGHNA and CDR2 YSLEER. The CDR3: CASSQVLAGNEQFF. CDR3 sequence (DNA): TGCGCCAGCAGCCAAGTGCTAGCAGGGAATGAGCAGTTCTTC.

The chain is built from TRBV30 and TRBJ1-6; weak D call: TRBD1 (6 bases). V lost 2 bases, J lost 9 bases, and 11 bases lay in between. Germline assignment: CDR1 GTSNPN and CDR2 SVGIG (reference sequence). The CDR3 contains 13 residues. CDR3 nucleotide sequence: TGTGCCTGGAGTCCTGACAGGACTTCACCCCTCCACTTT. Translation: CAWSPDRTSPLHF. Full variable domain (remainder filled in from reference TRBV30 and TRBJ1-6): SQTIHQWPATLVQPVGSPLSLECTVEGTSNPNLYWYRQAAGRGLQLLFYSVGIGQISSEVPQNLSASRPQDRQFILSSKKLLLSDSGFYLCAWSPDRTSPLHFGNGTRLTVT.

J is TRBJ2-1 and V is TRBV15, with D unclear. The CDR3 runs to 16 residues. Trimming removed 0 bases from V and 2 bases from J, with 11 bases in between. Germline V gives CDR1 LNHNV, CDR2 YYDKDF (reference sequence). Written as DNA, the CDR3 is TGTGCCACCAGCAGAGATACTGCCCCTGCCTACAATGAGCAGTTCTTC. This codes for CATSRDTAPAYNEQFF.

This clone was picked up one time. V and J are TRBV4-1 and TRBJ2-7; D might be TRBD1 (6 bases). Per germline, CDR1 MGHRA and CDR2 YSYEKL. Trimming left V 3 bases short and J 1 base short, with 13 bases between. The CDR3 spans 15 residues. The CDR3 DNA reads TGCGCCAGCAGCCAGGTACAGGGTTCTTCCTACGAGCAGTACTTC. Protein: CASSQVQGSSYEQYF.

The chain is built from TRBV6-1 and TRBJ2-2; perhaps TRBD2 as D (6 bases). V lost 4 bases and J 5 bases, leaving 14 bases between the germline ends. The CDR3 extends over 15 amino acids. Germline CDR1 MNHNS, CDR2 SASEGT. The CDR3 DNA reads as TGTGCCAGCAGTGGAGAAGGGAGGCGGACCGGGGAGCTGTTTTTT. It translates to CASSGEGRRTGELFF.

V gene TRBV5-6 combines with J gene TRBJ1-6, with D perhaps matching TRBD1 (5 bases). Germline CDR1 is SGHDT and CDR2 is YYEEEE. This CDR3 region has 18 residues. Trimming shortened V by 5 bases and J by 0 bases, and 18 bases separated the two germline ends. CDR3 sequence: CASSSWGLFSSYNSPLHF. The CDR3 nucleotides are TGTGCCAGCAGTTCCTGGGGACTCTTTAGCTCCTATAATTCACCCCTCCACTTT. The complete variable domain, with remaining parts taken from reference TRBV5-6 and TRBJ1-6, reads DAGVTQSPTHLIKTRGQQVTLRCSPKSGHDTVSWYQQALGQGPQFIFQYYEEEERQRGNFPDRFSGHQFPNYSSELNVNALLLGDSALYLCASSSWGLFSSYNSPLHFGNGTRLTVT.

The chain couples TRBV5-6 to TRBJ1-1; D unclear. Trimming pared 1 base from V and 3 bases from J, leaving 10 bases between. Germline V gene sequence: CDR1 SGHDT, CDR2 YYEEEE. The CDR3 covers 14 residues. This CDR3 is CASSLLGLHTEAFF. CDR3 in DNA: TGTGCCAGCAGCTTGCTGGGCTTGCACACTGAAGCTTTCTTT.

Worth noting for this clone: In the same sample, other DNA sequences code for this CDR3. The J gene is TRBJ2-2, the V gene TRBV6-1, with 7 bases lining up with TRBD2. Per the germline V gene, CDR1 is MNHNS and CDR2 is SASEGT. J lost 0 bases, V lost 4 bases, and 2 bases had no gene match. The CDR3 length is 15 residues. The CDR3 DNA sequence: TGTGCCAGCAGTGCACGGGGGGCGAACACCGGGGAGCTGTTTTTT. This translates into CASSARGANTGELFF.

The chain combines TRBV19 with TRBJ1-2; D unresolved. Trimming cost V 3 bases and J 4 bases, with 9 bases left between them. The CDR3 consists of 13 residues. The germline CDR1 and CDR2 sequences are LNHDA and SQIVND (reference sequence). This CDR3 is CASSIQASYGYTF. For the CDR3, the DNA is TGTGCCAGTAGTATCCAAGCGTCCTATGGCTACACCTTC.

The chain carries TRBV10-3 and TRBJ2-2, with 11 bases aligning to TRBD2. The CDR3 sequence is 20 residues long. Germline assignment: CDR1 ENHRY and CDR2 SYGVKD. Trimming took 0 bases from V and 0 from J; bases not matched to a gene: 9. CDR3 region: CAISESSSLAGGTNTGELFF. Written as DNA, the CDR3 is TGTGCCATCAGTGAGTCGAGTTCCCTAGCGGGGGGTACGAACACCGGGGAGCTGTTTTTT.

The genes are TRBV6-1 and TRBJ2-7; 7 bases are shared with TRBD1. The ends lost 8 bases at V and 9 bases at J; junction bases unmatched: 4. The CDR3 length is 10 residues. CDR1 is MNHNS and CDR2 is SASEGT in the germline V gene. CDR3 amino acids: CASDRDRQYF. As DNA, the CDR3 is TGTGCCAGCGACCGGGACAGGCAGTACTTC.

The rearrangement links TRBV5-1 to TRBJ2-1; D remains unclear. Per germline, CDR1 SGHRS and CDR2 YFSETQ. There are 13 residues in the CDR3. V was shortened by 4 bases and J by 5 bases, with 10 bases between the two germline ends. The CDR3 sequence is CASSPVANNEQFF. The CDR3 DNA follows: TGCGCCAGCAGCCCTGTGGCAAACAATGAGCAGTTCTTC.

The V and J genes are TRBV6-1 and TRBJ2-7; D perhaps matches TRBD1 (5 bases). CDR1 MNHNS and CDR2 SASEGT come from the germline V gene. V lost 10 bases and J lost 7, with 23 bases in between. The CDR3 spans 14 residues. CDR3 amino acids: CAIRQTSTVGEQYF. Written as DNA, the CDR3 is TGTGCCATTCGACAGACCTCAACTGTGGGGGAGCAGTACTTC.

With regard to this clone: One junction end does not reproduce the germline sequence, and a read error may be involved. The rearrangement uses TRBV7-7 and TRBJ2-5; D is ambiguous. CDR1 SSHAT and CDR2 FNYEAQ come from the germline V gene (reference sequence). This CDR3 contains 14 residues. The CDR3 loop reads CASSLSRTQETQYF. In DNA form, the CDR3 reads TGTGCTAGCAGCTTATCAAGGACCCAAGAGACCCAGTACTTC.

This clone was found a few times. This rearrangement joins TRBV29-1 to TRBJ1-6, with D possibly matching TRBD1 (6 bases). CDR1 SQVTM and CDR2 ANQGSEA come from the germline V gene. The CDR3 contains 13 residues. Between the trimmed V and J ends, which lost 4 bases and 9 bases, there was a span of 13 bases. CDR3 sequence reads: CSVGWGAGSPLHF. The CDR3 DNA follows: TGCAGCGTTGGGTGGGGGGCTGGTTCACCCCTCCACTTT. Looking up the rest from reference TRBV29-1 and TRBJ1-6 gives the full variable domain: SAVISQKPSRDICQRGTSLTIQCQVDSQVTMMFWYRQQPGQSLTLIATANQGSEATYESGFVIDKFPISRPNLTFSTLTVSNMSPEDSSIYLCSVGWGAGSPLHFGNGTRLTVT.

This clone showed up just once. At the DNA level, this CDR3 is encoded by other sequences in the same sample as well. The chain uses TRBV7-2 and TRBJ2-7; 14 nucleotides align to TRBD2. The CDR3 is made up of 15 amino acids. The V segment lost 3 bases and the J segment 3 bases; nucleotides outside the gene matches: 1. In germline, CDR1 is SGHTA, CDR2 FQGNSA. The CDR3 sequence: CASSLGTSGGYEQYF. The CDR3 region has the DNA TGTGCCAGCAGCTTGGGGACTAGCGGGGGCTACGAGCAGTACTTC.

The CDR3 nucleotides read TGTGCCAGCTCACCAAAGGCTAACACCGGGGAGCTGTTTTTT. It is translated as CASSPKANTGELFF. V and J are TRBV18 and TRBJ2-2; D not resolved. The CDR3 totals 14 residues. Germline CDR1 reads KGHSH; CDR2 reads LQKENI. The V end lost 2 bases, the J end lost 2 bases, and 6 bases lay between the germline ends.

This chain uses TRBV6-6 with TRBJ1-6; 9 bases line up with TRBD1. Losses at the gene ends were 0 bases for V and 9 bases for J; bases not matched to a gene: 3. The CDR3 length is 15 residues. Germline CDR1 and CDR2: MNHNY and SVGAGI (reference sequence). CDR3 sequence: CASSYSGQGSSPLHF. The CDR3 DNA follows: TGTGCCAGCAGTTACTCTGGACAGGGGAGTTCACCCCTCCACTTT.

The table lists this clone with a count of one. The chain couples TRBV27 to TRBJ2-1; TRBD2 agrees at 8 bases. V lost 10 bases, J lost 0 bases, and 8 bases stayed unmatched. The CDR3 runs 15 residues. Germline values: CDR1 MNHEY, CDR2 SMNVEV (reference sequence). The CDR3 nucleotides read TGTGCCATCCATACTAGCGGCAGCTCCTACAATGAGCAGTTCTTC. Amino acids: CAIHTSGSSYNEQFF.

This clone showed up just once. The chain has TRBV7-2 and TRBJ2-7, with D possibly being TRBD1 or TRBD2 (6 bases each). CDR1 SGHTA and CDR2 FQGNSA come from the germline V gene. The V end was cut by 6 bases, the J end by 7 bases, with 16 bases between. CDR3 size: 13 residues. CDR3 sequence: CASRPGALWEQYF. The CDR3 DNA reads TGTGCCAGCAGGCCGGGGGCTTTGTGGGAGCAGTACTTC.